This T cell receptor (beta chain) stems from a study of cytomegalovirus exposure and HLA in healthy donors. Study-level background: Among the approximately 400 genotyped donors, about 81% were placed in the Caucasian-associated ancestry cluster. Study-wide results and limits: When analyzed later, a missense DCLRE1C variant was found to be linked to TCR beta V- and J-gene trimming. Most TCR sequences were uncommon, yet certain public TCRs appeared in many donors.

This CDR3 is built from 16 residues. J lost 5 bases, V lost 0 bases, and 5 bases had no gene match. The germline V gene encodes CDR1 MDHEN and CDR2 SYDVKM. Primers: 60 Vbeta forward and 13 Jbeta reverse. Here immunoSEQ multiplex PCR was the method, and the copy in TCRdb shows in-frame clones only, minus some. Among 150,000 to 170,000 clones listed, around 74% were seen once. Comment on this clone: Its antigen is not identified.

The sample was PBMCs. The chain uses TRBV28 and TRBJ1-5; 9 bases fit TRBD1. The receptor comes from a man younger than 30 in good health and CMV-seronegative. The CDR3 sequence is CASSLWGTGRDQPQHF. CDR3 bases: TGTGCCAGCAGTTTATGGGGGACAGGGAGGGATCAGCCCCAGCATTTT.